This T cell receptor beta chain was observed in a study of cytomegalovirus exposure and HLA in healthy donors. Study-level findings and limits: A later analysis showed that HLA-associated TCR beta chains had undergone more clonal expansion than equally common others. Researchers reported from a later analysis that most CMV-associated TCR beta chains appeared HLA-restricted. At a 0.05 false discovery rate, a later analysis found 16,951 TCR beta sequences to be associated with HLA alleles.

This clone was counted a few times. What it recognizes is unknown. Use of 60 Vbeta and 13 Jbeta primers characterized the PCR. Sequencing used immunoSEQ multiplex PCR; TCRdb keeps in-frame clones, though not all of them. The table lists 130,000 or so clones, less than 85% of them singletons. Germline V gives CDR1 WNHNN, CDR2 SYGVQD (reference sequence). Trimming pared 2 bases from V and 0 bases from J, leaving 14 bases between. The CDR3 consists of 17 residues. What was sequenced was PBMCs. This receptor was taken from a man aged 35 to 55 in good health and CMV-seronegative. The genes are TRBV10-1 and TRBJ1-3, with D possibly being TRBD1 (5 bases). CDR3 amino acids: CASSEKKGLYSGNTIYF. The CDR3 DNA reads TGCGCCAGCAGTGAGAAAAAGGGGCTATACTCTGGAAACACCATATATTTT.